A selection of T cell receptor beta chains follows, all from one sample in a study of shared clonotypes between healthy human individuals. Profiling relied on immunoSEQ multiplex PCR, and the TCRdb table lists in-frame clones only, not all of them. The data hold some 2,500,000 clones, with 85% to 95% observed a single time. The specimen sequenced was naive CD4+ T cells from PBMCs. All receptors derive from a young man in good health. Some clones in this sample may be carry-over from other donors' samples. CDR3s include the opening cysteine and the closing phenylalanine or tryptophan. A D gene is named only where the DNA matches it firmly.

V	J	D	CDR3	DNA
TRBV18	TRBJ2-3	TRBD1	CASSPGTVSDTQYF	TGTGCCAGCTCACCCGGGACAGTTTCAGATACGCAGTATTTT
TRBV19	TRBJ2-7	TRBD1	CASSYRDRESYEQYF	TGTGCCAGTAGTTACCGGGACAGGGAATCCTACGAGCAGTACTTC
TRBV10-3	TRBJ2-3	-	CATGSSTDTQYF	TGTGCCACGGGGTCGAGCACAGATACGCAGTATTTT
TRBV5-4	TRBJ2-6	-	CASSPPGPRANVLTF	TGTGCCAGCAGCCCGCCCGGACCACGGGCCAACGTCCTGACTTTC
TRBV9	TRBJ2-5	-	CASSVGGQETQYF	TGTGCCAGCAGCGTAGGGGGGCAAGAGACCCAGTACTTC
TRBV11-2	TRBJ1-2	TRBD1	CASSFSRDRGLYGYTF	TGTGCCAGCAGCTTCAGCCGGGACAGGGGCCTCTATGGCTACACCTTC
TRBV6-4	TRBJ2-1	TRBD2	CASREAGGSYNEQFF	TGTGCCAGCAGAGAGGCGGGAGGATCCTACAATGAGCAGTTCTTC
TRBV11-2	TRBJ2-7	-	CASSLDGSNYEQYF	TGTGCCAGCAGCTTAGACGGAAGTAACTACGAGCAGTACTTC
TRBV5-4	TRBJ2-7	TRBD2	CASSSPGKRDRTYEQYF	TGTGCCAGCAGCTCCCCGGGGAAGCGGGATAGAACTTACGAGCAGTACTTC
TRBV30	TRBJ2-2	-	CAWNDLSGELFF	TGTGCCTGGAACGACCTAAGCGGGGAGCTGTTTTTT
TRBV9	TRBJ2-1	TRBD2	CASSETSGSHNEQFF	TGTGCCAGCAGTGAGACTAGCGGGAGCCACAATGAGCAGTTCTTC
TRBV10-1	TRBJ2-7	-	CASSASGHSYEQYF	TGCGCCAGCAGTGCCAGCGGGCACTCCTACGAGCAGTACTTC
TRBV7-2	TRBJ1-2	TRBD1	CASSLGGQGARYGYTF	TGTGCCAGCAGCTTAGGCGGACAGGGGGCGAGATATGGCTACACCTTC
TRBV28	TRBJ1-1	TRBD1	CASSPKPGQGATEAFF	TGTGCCAGCAGTCCTAAGCCGGGACAGGGGGCGACTGAAGCTTTCTTT